This T cell receptor beta chain was sequenced during a study of blood T cell repertoires in COVID-19. Study at large: Sites in the United States, Italy and Spain provided acute and convalescent COVID-19 samples.

The CDR3 length is 14 residues. After removal of 5 bases from V and 3 bases from J, the junction contained 4 bases not matched to a gene. The V gene's germline CDR1 is SGHTA and CDR2 FQGNSA. Profiling relied on immunoSEQ multiplex PCR, and the TCRdb table lists in-frame clones only, not all of them. The sample yields about 280,000 clones, 65% to 90% seen once. This rearrangement joins TRBV7-2 to TRBJ1-1; 9 bases line up with TRBD1. Sequencing was performed on peripheral blood. The sequence was obtained from a man aged 45-65 years with active or convalescent COVID-19. The CDR3 region is CASSQRTGDTEAFF. DNA of the CDR3: TGTGCCAGCAGCCAACGGACAGGGGACACTGAAGCTTTCTTT.